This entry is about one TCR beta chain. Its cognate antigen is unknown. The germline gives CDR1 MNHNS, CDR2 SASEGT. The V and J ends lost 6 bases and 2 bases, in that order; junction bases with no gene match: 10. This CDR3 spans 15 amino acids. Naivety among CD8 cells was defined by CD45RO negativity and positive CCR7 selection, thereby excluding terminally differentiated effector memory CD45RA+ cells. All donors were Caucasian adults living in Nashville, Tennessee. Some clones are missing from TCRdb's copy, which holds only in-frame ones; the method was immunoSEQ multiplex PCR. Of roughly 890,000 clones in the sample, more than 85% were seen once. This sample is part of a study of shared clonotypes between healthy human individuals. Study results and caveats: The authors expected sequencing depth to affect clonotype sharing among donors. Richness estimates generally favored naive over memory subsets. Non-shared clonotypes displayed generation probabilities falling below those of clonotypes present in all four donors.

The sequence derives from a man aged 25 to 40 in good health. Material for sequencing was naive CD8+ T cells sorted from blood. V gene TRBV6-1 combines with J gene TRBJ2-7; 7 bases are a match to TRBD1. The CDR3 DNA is TGTGCCAGCAGACCCCGACAGGGCCAGACCTACGAGCAGTACTTC. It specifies CASRPRQGQTYEQYF.